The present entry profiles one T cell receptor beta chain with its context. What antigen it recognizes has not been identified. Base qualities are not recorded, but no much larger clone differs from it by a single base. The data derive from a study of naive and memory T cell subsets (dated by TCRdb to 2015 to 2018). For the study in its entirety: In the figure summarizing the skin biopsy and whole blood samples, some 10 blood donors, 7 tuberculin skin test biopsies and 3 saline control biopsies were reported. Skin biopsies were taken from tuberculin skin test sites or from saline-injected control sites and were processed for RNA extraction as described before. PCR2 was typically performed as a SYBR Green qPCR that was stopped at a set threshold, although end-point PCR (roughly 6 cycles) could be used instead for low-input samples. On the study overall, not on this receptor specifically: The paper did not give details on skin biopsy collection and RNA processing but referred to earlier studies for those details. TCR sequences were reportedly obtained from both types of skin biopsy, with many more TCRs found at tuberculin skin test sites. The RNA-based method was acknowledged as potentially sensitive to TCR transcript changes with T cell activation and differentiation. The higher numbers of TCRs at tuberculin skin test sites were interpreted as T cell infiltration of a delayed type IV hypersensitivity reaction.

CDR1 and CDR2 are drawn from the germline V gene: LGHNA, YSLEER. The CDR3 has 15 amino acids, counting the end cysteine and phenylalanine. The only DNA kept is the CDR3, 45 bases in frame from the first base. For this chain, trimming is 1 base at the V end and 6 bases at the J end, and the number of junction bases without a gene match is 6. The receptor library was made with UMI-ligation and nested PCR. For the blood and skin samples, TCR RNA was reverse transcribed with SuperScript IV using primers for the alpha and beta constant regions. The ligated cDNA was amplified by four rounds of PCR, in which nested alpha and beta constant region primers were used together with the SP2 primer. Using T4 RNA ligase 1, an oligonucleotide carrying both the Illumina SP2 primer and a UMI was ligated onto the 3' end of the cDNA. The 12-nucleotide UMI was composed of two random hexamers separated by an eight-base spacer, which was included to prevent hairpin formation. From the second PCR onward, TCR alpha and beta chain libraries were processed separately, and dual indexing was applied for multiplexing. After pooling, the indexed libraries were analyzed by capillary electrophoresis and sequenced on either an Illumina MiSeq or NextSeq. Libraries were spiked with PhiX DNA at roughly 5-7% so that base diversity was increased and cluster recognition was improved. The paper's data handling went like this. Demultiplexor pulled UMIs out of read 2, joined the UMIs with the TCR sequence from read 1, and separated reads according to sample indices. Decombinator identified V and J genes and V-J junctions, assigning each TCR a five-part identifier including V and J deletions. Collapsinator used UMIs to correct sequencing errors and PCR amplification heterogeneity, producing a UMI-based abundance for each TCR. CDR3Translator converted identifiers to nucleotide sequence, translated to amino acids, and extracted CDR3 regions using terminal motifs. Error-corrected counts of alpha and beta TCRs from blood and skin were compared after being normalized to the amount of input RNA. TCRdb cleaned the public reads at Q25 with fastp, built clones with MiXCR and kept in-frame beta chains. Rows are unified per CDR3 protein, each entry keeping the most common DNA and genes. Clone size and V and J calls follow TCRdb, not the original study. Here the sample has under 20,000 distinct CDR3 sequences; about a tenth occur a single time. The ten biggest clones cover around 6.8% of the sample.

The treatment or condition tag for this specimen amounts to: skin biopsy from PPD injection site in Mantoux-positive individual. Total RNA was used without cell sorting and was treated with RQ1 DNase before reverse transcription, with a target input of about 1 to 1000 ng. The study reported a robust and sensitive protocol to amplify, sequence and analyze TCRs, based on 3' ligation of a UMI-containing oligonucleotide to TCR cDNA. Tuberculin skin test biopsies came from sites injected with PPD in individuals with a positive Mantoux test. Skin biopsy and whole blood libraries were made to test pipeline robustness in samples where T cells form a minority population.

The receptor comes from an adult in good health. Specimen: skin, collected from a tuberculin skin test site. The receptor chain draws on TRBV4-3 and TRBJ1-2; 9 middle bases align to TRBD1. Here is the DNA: TGCGCCAGCAGCCAAGGGATAACAGGGGGCGATGGCTACACCTTC. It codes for CASSQGITGGDGYTF.